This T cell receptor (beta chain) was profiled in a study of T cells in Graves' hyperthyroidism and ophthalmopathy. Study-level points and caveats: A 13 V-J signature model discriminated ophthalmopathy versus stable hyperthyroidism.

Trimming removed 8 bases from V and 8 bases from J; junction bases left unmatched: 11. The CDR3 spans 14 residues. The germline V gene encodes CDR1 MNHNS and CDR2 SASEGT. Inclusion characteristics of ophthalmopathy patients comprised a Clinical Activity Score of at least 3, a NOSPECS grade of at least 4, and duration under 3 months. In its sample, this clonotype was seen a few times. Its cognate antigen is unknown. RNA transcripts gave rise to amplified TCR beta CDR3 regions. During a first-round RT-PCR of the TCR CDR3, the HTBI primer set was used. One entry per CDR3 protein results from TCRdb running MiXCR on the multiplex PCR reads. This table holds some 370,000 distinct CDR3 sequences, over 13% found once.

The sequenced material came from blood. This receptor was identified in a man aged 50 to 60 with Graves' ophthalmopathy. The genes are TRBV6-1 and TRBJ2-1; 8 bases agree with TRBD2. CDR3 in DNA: TGTGCCAGCGTTGAACTAGCGGCGAAAGATGAGCAGTTCTTC. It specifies CASVELAAKDEQFF.